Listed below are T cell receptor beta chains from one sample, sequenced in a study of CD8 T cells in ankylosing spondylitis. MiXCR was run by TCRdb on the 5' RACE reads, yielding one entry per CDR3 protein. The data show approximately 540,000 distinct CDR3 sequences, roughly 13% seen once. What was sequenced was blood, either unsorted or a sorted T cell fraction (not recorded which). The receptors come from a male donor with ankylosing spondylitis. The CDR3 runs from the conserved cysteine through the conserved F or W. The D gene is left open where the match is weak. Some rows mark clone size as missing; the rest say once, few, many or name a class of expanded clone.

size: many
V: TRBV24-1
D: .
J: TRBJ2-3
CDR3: CATSEDGGYTDTQYF
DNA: TGTGCCACCAGTGAGGACGGAGGTTACACAGATACGCAGTATTTT

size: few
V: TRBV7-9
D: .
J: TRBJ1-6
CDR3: CASNRDSPLHF
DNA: TGTGCCAGCAATCGGGATTCACCCCTCCACTTT

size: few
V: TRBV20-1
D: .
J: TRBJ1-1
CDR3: CSARDGGGDTEAFF
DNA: TGCAGTGCTAGAGATGGTGGGGGGGACACTGAAGCTTTCTTT

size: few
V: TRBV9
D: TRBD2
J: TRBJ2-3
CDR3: CASSVVSGVDTQYF
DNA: TGTGCCAGCAGCGTAGTTAGCGGGGTGGATACGCAGTATTTT

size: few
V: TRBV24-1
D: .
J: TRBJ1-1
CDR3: CATSDFGQEAFF
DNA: TGTGCCACCAGTGATTTTGGCCAAGAAGCTTTCTTT

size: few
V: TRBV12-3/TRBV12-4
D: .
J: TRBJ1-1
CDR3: CASSLNADAEAFF
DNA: TGTGCCAGCAGTTTAAATGCGGATGCTGAAGCTTTCTTT

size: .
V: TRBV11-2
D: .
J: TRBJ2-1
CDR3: CASSQPYNEQFF
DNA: TGTGCCAGCAGCCAGCCCTACAATGAGCAGTTCTTC

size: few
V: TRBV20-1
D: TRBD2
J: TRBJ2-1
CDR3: CSATSGLAYNEQFF
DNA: TGCAGTGCAACTTCGGGACTAGCCTACAATGAGCAGTTCTTC

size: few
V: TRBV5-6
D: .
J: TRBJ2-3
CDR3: CASSKYPRTDTQYF
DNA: TGTGCCAGCAGTAAATATCCCCGCACAGATACGCAGTATTTT

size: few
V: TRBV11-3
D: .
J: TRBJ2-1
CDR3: CASSLQFEQFF
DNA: TGTGCCAGCAGCTTACAGTTTGAGCAGTTCTTC

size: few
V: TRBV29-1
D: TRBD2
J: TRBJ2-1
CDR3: CSVEDNARAGGYNEQFF
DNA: TGCAGCGTTGAAGACAACGCCCGAGCGGGAGGCTACAATGAGCAGTTCTTC

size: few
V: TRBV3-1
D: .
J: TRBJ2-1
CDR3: CASSPGIEQFF
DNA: TGTGCCAGCAGCCCGGGGATTGAGCAGTTCTTC

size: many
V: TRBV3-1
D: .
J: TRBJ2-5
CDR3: CASSQDGQETQYF
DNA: TGTGCCAGCAGCCAAGACGGACAAGAGACCCAGTACTTC

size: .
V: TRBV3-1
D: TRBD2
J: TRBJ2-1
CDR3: CASSQRTSGMGSQFF
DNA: TGTGCCAGCAGCCAACGGACTAGCGGGATGGGCTCCCAGTTCTTC

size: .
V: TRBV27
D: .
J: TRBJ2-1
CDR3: CASSLSSPVPPYNEQFF
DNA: TGTGCCAGCAGTTTATCCTCCCCGGTCCCGCCCTACAATGAGCAGTTCTTC

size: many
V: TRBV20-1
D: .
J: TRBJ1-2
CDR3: CSASYGLGYTF
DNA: TGCAGTGCTAGTTATGGCTTGGGCTACACCTTC

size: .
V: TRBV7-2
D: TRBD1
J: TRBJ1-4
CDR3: CASSPPGQSNEKLFF
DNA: TGTGCCAGCAGCCCACCGGGACAGTCTAATGAAAAACTGTTTTTT

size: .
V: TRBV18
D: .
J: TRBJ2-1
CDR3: CASSPPSRYNEQFF
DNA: TGTGCCAGCTCACCACCGTCACGTTACAATGAGCAGTTCTTC

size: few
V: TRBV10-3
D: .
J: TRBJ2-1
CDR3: CAISPDFRGQFF
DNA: TGTGCCATCAGTCCGGACTTTCGTGGGCAGTTCTTC

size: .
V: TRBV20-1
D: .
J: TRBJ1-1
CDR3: CSASEPNTEAFF
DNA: TGCAGTGCTAGCGAGCCGAACACTGAAGCTTTCTTT

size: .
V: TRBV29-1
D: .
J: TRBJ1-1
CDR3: CSARNTEAFF
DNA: TGCAGCGCAAGGAACACTGAAGCTTTCTTT

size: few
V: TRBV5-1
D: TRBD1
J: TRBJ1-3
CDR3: CASQPGTVPGNTIYF
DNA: TGCGCCAGCCAGCCCGGGACAGTCCCTGGAAACACCATATATTTT

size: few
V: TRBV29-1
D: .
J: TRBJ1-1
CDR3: CSVEVHLNTEAFF
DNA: TGCAGCGTTGAAGTCCACCTTAACACTGAAGCTTTCTTT

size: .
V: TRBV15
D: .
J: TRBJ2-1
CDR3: CATSRASPSYNEQLF
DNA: TGTGCCACCAGCAGAGCCAGCCCCTCCTACAATGAGCAGCTCTTC

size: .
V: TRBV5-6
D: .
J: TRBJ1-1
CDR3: CASRYGAMNTEAFF
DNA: TGTGCCAGCAGGTACGGGGCTATGAACACTGAAGCTTTCTTT

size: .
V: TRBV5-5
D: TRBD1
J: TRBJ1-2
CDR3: CASRRPGQVNGYTF
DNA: TGTGCCAGCCGCCGACCGGGACAGGTGAATGGCTACACCTTC

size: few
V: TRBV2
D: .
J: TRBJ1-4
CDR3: CASRGDGRNEKLFF
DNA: TGTGCCAGCAGGGGGGACGGCCGTAATGAAAAACTGTTTTTT

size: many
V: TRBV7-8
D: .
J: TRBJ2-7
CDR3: CASSMKYEQYF
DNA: TGTGCCAGCAGCATGAAATACGAGCAGTACTTC

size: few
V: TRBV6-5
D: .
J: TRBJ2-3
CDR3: CASVKSGTDTQYF
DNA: TGTGCCAGCGTTAAATCCGGCACAGATACGCAGTATTTT

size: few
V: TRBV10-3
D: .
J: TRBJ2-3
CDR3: CAISDRDGGTDTQYF
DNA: TGTGCCATCAGTGATCGGGATGGTGGGACAGATACGCAGTATTTT

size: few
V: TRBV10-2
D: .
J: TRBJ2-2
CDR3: CASSESRGTGELFF
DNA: TGCGCCAGCAGTGAGTCGAGAGGCACCGGGGAGCTGTTTTTT

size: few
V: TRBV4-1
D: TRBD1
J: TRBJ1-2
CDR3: CASSQGQWSSNYGYTF
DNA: TGCGCCAGCAGCCAGGGACAGTGGTCATCTAACTATGGCTACACCTTC

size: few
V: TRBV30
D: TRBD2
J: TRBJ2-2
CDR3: CAGTSGRGDTGELFF
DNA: TGTGCCGGGACTAGCGGGAGAGGGGACACCGGGGAGCTGTTTTTT